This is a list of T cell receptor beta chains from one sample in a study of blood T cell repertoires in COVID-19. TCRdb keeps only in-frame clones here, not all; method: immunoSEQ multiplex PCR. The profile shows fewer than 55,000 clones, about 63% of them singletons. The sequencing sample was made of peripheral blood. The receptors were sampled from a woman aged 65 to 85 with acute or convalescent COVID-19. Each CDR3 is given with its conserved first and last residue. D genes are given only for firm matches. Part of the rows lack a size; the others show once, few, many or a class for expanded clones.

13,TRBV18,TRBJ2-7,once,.,CASSRDTSYEQYF,TGTGCCAGCTCAAGGGACACCTCCTACGAGCAGTACTTC
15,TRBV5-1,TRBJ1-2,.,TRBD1,CASSLGQGADYGYTF,TGCGCCAGCAGCTTGGGGCAGGGGGCTGACTATGGCTACACCTTC
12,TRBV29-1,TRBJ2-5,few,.,CSAAPGEKTQYF,TGCAGCGCGGCCCCAGGGGAGAAGACCCAGTACTTC
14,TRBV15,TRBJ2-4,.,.,CATSRDTSSNIQYF,TGTGCCACCAGCAGAGATACAAGTTCAAACATTCAGTACTTC
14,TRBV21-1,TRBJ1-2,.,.,CASPLDRAYARYTF,TGTGCCAGCCCGCTCGACAGGGCTTATGCACGCTACACCTTC
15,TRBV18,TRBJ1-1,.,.,CASSPPGRMNTEAFF,TGTGCCAGCTCACCCCCGGGAAGGATGAACACTGAAGCTTTCTTT
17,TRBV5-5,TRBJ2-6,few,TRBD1,CASSGDRALLGANVLTF,TGTGCCAGCAGCGGGGACAGGGCCTTATTGGGGGCCAACGTCCTGACTTTC
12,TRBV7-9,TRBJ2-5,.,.,CASSLLQETQYF,TGTGCCAGCAGCTTACTTCAGGAGACCCAGTACTTC
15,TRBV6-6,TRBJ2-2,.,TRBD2,CASSFRGGDTGELFF,TGTGCCAGCAGTTTCCGGGGGGGCGACACCGGGGAGCTGTTTTTT
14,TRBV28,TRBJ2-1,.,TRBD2,CAMSSGSSYNEQFF,TGTGCCATGTCCAGCGGGAGCTCCTACAATGAGCAGTTCTTC
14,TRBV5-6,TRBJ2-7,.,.,CASSLYGQQYEQYF,TGTGCCAGCAGCCTGTATGGACAGCAATACGAGCAGTACTTC
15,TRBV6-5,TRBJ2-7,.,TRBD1,CASSYSPGQGTEQYF,TGTGCCAGCAGTTACTCGCCGGGACAGGGTACCGAGCAGTACTTC
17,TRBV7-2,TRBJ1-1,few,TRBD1,CASSSGQGGPSNTEAFF,TGTGCCAGCAGCTCGGGACAGGGGGGACCTTCGAACACTGAAGCTTTCTTT
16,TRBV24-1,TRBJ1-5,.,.,CATSDFGEGIIQPQHF,TGTGCCACCAGTGATTTTGGGGAGGGCATCATTCAGCCCCAGCATTTT
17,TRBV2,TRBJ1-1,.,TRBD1,CASRLVVRRGHNTEAFF,TGTGCCAGCAGATTAGTCGTTCGGAGGGGGCATAACACTGAAGCTTTCTTT
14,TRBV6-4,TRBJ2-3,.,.,CASSATRYTDTQYF,TGTGCCAGCAGCGCGACGAGGTACACAGATACGCAGTATTTT
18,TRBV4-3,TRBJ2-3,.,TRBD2,CASSQVPITSGSVDTQYF,TGCGCCAGCAGCCAAGTCCCGATTACTAGCGGGAGTGTAGATACGCAGTATTTT
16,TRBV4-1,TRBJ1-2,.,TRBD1,CASSQVEGQNSYGYTF,TGCGCCAGCAGCCAAGTGGAGGGACAGAATTCTTATGGCTACACCTTC
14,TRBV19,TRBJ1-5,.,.,CASSIEGSNQPQHF,TGTGCCAGTAGTATTGAGGGTAGCAATCAGCCCCAGCATTTT
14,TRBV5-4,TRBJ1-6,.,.,CASSLDRSNSPLHF,TGTGCCAGCAGCTTGGACAGGAGCAATTCACCCCTCCACTTT
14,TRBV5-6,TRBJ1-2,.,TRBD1,CARRRGTGGDGYTF,TGTGCCCGCCGCCGCGGGACAGGGGGGGATGGCTACACCTTC
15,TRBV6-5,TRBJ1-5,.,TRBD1,CASSYAGGMDQPQHF,TGTGCCAGCAGTTACGCAGGGGGCATGGATCAGCCCCAGCATTTT
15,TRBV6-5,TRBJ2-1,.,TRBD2,CASSLSGSSYNEQFF,TGTGCCAGCAGCCTCAGCGGGAGCTCCTACAATGAGCAGTTCTTC
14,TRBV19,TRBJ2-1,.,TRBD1,CASSPRDRGNEQFF,TGTGCCAGTAGCCCCCGGGACAGGGGTAATGAGCAGTTCTTC
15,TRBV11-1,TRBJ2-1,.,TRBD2,CASSYGTSGEGEQFF,TGTGCCAGCAGCTATGGGACTAGCGGGGAGGGTGAGCAGTTCTTC
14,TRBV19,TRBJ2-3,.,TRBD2,CATSTSGGFGAQYF,TGTGCCACCTCGACTAGCGGGGGTTTCGGTGCGCAGTATTTT
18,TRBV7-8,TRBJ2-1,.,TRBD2,CAPAWGTSGRFRYNEQFF,TGTGCCCCAGCTTGGGGGACTAGCGGGAGGTTTCGATACAATGAGCAGTTCTTC
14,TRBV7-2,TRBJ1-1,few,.,CASSEQGVGTEAFF,TGTGCCAGCAGCGAACAGGGCGTCGGCACTGAAGCTTTCTTT
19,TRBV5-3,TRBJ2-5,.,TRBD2,CARSSTHGTSGGPQETQYF,TGTGCCAGAAGCTCAACTCATGGGACTAGCGGGGGGCCCCAAGAGACCCAGTACTTC
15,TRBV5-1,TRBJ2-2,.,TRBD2,CASSLSGRANGELFF,TGCGCCAGCAGCTTGAGCGGGAGGGCCAACGGGGAGCTGTTTTTT
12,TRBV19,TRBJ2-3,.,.,CASSPTQGTQYF,TGTGCCAGTAGTCCGACACAGGGAACGCAGTATTTT
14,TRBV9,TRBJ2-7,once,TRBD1,CASSVAGTGYEQYF,TGTGCCAGCAGCGTAGCAGGGACAGGCTACGAGCAGTACTTC
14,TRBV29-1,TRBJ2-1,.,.,CSVEVLAHYNEQFF,TGCAGCGTTGAAGTCCTAGCGCACTACAATGAGCAGTTCTTC
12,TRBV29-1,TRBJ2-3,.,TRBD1,CSVGQGTDTQYF,TGCAGCGTCGGACAGGGAACAGATACGCAGTATTTT
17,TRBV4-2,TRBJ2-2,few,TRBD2,CASSQELIGGAGRELFF,TGTGCCAGCAGCCAAGAATTAATCGGGGGGGCCGGACGGGAGCTGTTTTTT
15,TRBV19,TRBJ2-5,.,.,CASSIEARRGETQYF,TGTGCCAGTAGTATAGAGGCCAGAAGGGGGGAGACCCAGTACTTC
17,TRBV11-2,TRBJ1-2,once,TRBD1,CASSLGSGTATNYGYTF,TGTGCCAGCAGCTTAGGATCCGGGACAGCAACTAACTATGGCTACACCTTC
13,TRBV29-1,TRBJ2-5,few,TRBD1,CSVMGQYQETQYF,TGCAGCGTTATGGGACAGTACCAAGAGACCCAGTACTTC
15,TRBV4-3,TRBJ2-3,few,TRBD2,CASSHSTSGRNTQYF,TGCGCCAGCAGCCATTCGACTAGCGGGAGAAATACGCAGTATTTT
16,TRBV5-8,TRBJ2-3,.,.,CASSPQGSTSTDTQYF,TGTGCCAGCAGCCCGCAGGGGTCTACTAGCACAGATACGCAGTATTTT
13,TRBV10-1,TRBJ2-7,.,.,CASSPGPGGEQYF,TGCGCCAGCTCCCCGGGACCCGGGGGCGAGCAGTACTTC
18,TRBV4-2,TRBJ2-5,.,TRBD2,CASSQETSWGGGQETQYF,TGTGCCAGCAGCCAAGAGACGTCATGGGGGGGAGGTCAAGAGACCCAGTACTTC
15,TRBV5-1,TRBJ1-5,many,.,CASSPGEGSYQPQHF,TGCGCCAGCAGCCCCGGGGAGGGGTCTTATCAGCCCCAGCATTTT
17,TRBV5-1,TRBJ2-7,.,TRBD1,CASSLVLGTGNPDEQYF,TGCGCCAGCAGCTTGGTTCTCGGGACAGGGAATCCTGACGAGCAGTACTTC
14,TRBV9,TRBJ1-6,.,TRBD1,CASSAQGAMSPLHF,TGTGCCAGCAGCGCCCAGGGGGCGATGTCACCCCTCCACTTT
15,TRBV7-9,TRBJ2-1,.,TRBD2,CASSFSAGVWVEQFF,TGTGCCAGCAGCTTTTCAGCGGGGGTTTGGGTTGAGCAGTTCTTC
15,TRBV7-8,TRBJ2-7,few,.,CASSSAQGIFYEQYF,TGTGCCAGCAGCTCCGCACAGGGTATTTTCTACGAGCAGTACTTC
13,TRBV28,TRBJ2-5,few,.,CASSSGQQETQYF,TGTGCCAGCAGTTCAGGCCAACAAGAGACCCAGTACTTC
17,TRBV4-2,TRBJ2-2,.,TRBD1,CASSYYRDSTNTGELFF,TGTGCCAGCAGTTACTACCGGGACAGCACGAACACCGGGGAGCTGTTTTTT
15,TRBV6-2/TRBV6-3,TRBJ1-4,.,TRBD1,CASSPGQGGHEKLFF,TGTGCCAGCAGTCCGGGACAGGGAGGTCATGAAAAACTGTTTTTT
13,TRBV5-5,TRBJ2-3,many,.,CASSSPSTDTQYF,TGTGCCAGCAGCTCCCCTAGCACAGATACGCAGTATTTT
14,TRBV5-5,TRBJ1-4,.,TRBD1,CASSRTGANEKLFF,TGTGCCAGCAGCCGGACAGGGGCTAATGAAAAACTGTTTTTT